This TCR beta chain is drawn from a study of blood T cell repertoires in COVID-19. Germline CDR1 reads LGHDT; CDR2 reads YNNKEL (reference sequence). The V end lost 1 base, the J end lost 1 base, and 8 bases lay between the germline ends. CDR3 size: 15 residues. The cohort comprised adults aged about 18 to 90 years residing in 20 to 30 US areas. Grouping used clinical history reported by participants in a survey and questionnaire. TCRdb keeps only in-frame clones here, not all; method: immunoSEQ multiplex PCR. The sample carries approximately 260,000 clones, about 88% recorded once. This sequence originates from a man aged 25 to 40 with acute COVID-19. The chain combines TRBV3-1 (or the pseudogene TRBV3-2) with TRBJ1-5; D is uncertain. The material sequenced was PBMCs or T cells enriched from blood (not recorded which). CDR3 in DNA: TGTGCCAGCAGCCAAGCTATCAACAGCAATCAGCCCCAGCATTTT. Translated: CASSQAINSNQPQHF.